Given below is one TCR beta chain in context. Its specificity is unknown. With a much larger clone just one base away, this may be a read error. Co-extracting RNA and DNA was done with about 18-33 mg of unsorted bulk tissue as input. Resection treated the patients' primary liver carcinoma. With chronic HBV infection, the patients were also treatment-naive. The template, roughly 550 ng total RNA, yielded TCR beta cDNA made with a constant-region primer. ARM-PCR, slightly modified, supplied the TCR beta libraries through three nested multiplex PCR rounds. A C-beta reverse primer and TRBV1-TRBV30 forward primers served in each of the first two PCR rounds, at about 9 cycles apiece. MiXCR, run by TCRdb on the multiplex PCR reads, gives a single entry per CDR3 protein. This table holds 100,000 to 150,000 distinct CDR3 sequences, 50% to 80% found once. The data belong to a study of tumor-infiltrating lymphocytes in primary liver carcinoma. The wider study: Read depth, roughly 3.5 to 8 million productive TCRbeta reads, did not differ significantly between tissues. Study observations and caveats: The overlap of tumor-adjacent and tumor-blood pairs was smaller than that of tumor region pairs.

Looked up from germline, CDR1 is GTSNPN and CDR2 is SVGIG (reference sequence). The CDR3 totals 14 residues. Between the trimmed V and J ends, which lost 6 bases and 1 base, there was a span of 13 bases. The sequencing sample was made of liver tumor tissue from sampling region 3. Subset meaning: tumor region T3, left-lateral pole. This receptor was taken from an older woman with primary liver carcinoma and hepatitis B virus infection. This chain links TRBV30 with TRBJ2-1; TRBD2 is a possible D gene (6 bases). As DNA, the CDR3 is TGTGCCTGTCCGACTAGAGTATCCTACAATGAGCAGTTCTTC. Translated, it gives CACPTRVSYNEQFF. Drawing the rest from reference TRBV30 and TRBJ2-1, the complete variable domain is SQTIHQWPATLVQPVGSPLSLECTVEGTSNPNLYWYRQAAGRGLQLLFYSVGIGQISSEVPQNLSASRPQDRQFILSSKKLLLSDSGFYLCACPTRVSYNEQFFGPGTRLTVL.